A single sample is the source of the 4 T cell receptor beta chains below, sequenced in a study of T cells in Graves' hyperthyroidism and ophthalmopathy. RNA transcripts were the template for amplifying TCR beta CDR3 regions. Primed by the HTBI set, a first-round RT-PCR was run on the TCR CDR3. TCRdb fed the multiplex PCR reads into MiXCR, producing one record per CDR3 protein. The table has roughly 750,000 distinct CDR3 sequences, over 15% seen once; the top ten hold around 8%. Source material: blood. The receptors stem from a man between 18 and 35 years old with Graves' hyperthyroidism.

This clonotype was found many times. V is TRBV3-1 and J is TRBJ2-5, with 7 bases identical to TRBD2. V lost 8 bases to trimming and J lost 5 bases; unmatched junction nucleotides: 11. This CDR3 has 14 amino acids. Per the germline V gene, CDR1 is LGHDT and CDR2 is YNNKEL (reference sequence). CDR3 sequence (DNA): TGTGCCAGCTTCTCCGCCGGGGGGACGGAGACCCAGTACTTC. Amino acids: CASFSAGGTETQYF.

This clonotype was detected many times. The gene calls are TRBV12-3 or TRBV12-4 and TRBJ2-7, with 7 bases identical to TRBD2. The V and J ends lost 2 bases and 5 bases, in that order; junction bases with no gene match: 3. CDR3 length equals 13 residues. The CDR3 sequence: CASSLLGGNEQYF. In DNA form, the CDR3 reads TGTGCCAGCAGTTTATTGGGGGGGAACGAGCAGTACTTC.

The chain joins TRBV6-2 or TRBV6-3 to TRBJ1-5; D is unresolved. Germline CDR1 reads MNHEY; CDR2 reads SVGEGT. The CDR3 loop spans 16 amino acids. V dropped 8 bases and J dropped 1 base, with 18 bases sitting between them. Here the CDR3 reads CASGLSPGRSNQPQHF. DNA of the CDR3: TGTGCCAGCGGTCTCTCTCCGGGAAGGAGCAATCAGCCCCAGCATTTT.

This clonotype came up many times. This chain links TRBV30 with TRBJ1-1; TRBD1 might be the D (5 bases). CDR3 length: 13 amino acids. Germline V gives CDR1 GTSNPN, CDR2 SVGIG (reference sequence). The V end lost 5 bases, the J end lost 5 bases, and 15 bases lay between the germline ends. The CDR3 bases are TGTGCCTGGGGGGATAATGGGGGGACTGAAGCTTTCTTT. Its translation is CAWGDNGGTEAFF.